This TCR beta chain stems from a study of OX40 agonist ivuxolimab in advanced cancers. This clone was seen just once. This CDR3 is built from 12 residues. V dropped 8 bases and J dropped 0 bases, with 5 bases sitting between them. Germline V gives CDR1 MGHDK, CDR2 SYGVNS. The repertoire was sequenced with immunoSEQ multiplex PCR; TCRdb's copy has only in-frame clones and lacks some. Of more than 65,000 clones in the sample, more than 75% are singletons; the top ten hold 17%. The specimen was CD4+ or CD8+ T cells sorted from blood, collected in a trial of the OX40 agonist ivuxolimab. This clonotype was sampled from an adult with an advanced solid tumor such as melanoma, head and neck, liver or kidney cancer. The chain joins TRBV25-1 to TRBJ1-3; D is uncertain. CDR3 in DNA: TGTGCCAGCTTAAGCTCTGGAAACACCATATATTTT. This codes for CASLSSGNTIYF.